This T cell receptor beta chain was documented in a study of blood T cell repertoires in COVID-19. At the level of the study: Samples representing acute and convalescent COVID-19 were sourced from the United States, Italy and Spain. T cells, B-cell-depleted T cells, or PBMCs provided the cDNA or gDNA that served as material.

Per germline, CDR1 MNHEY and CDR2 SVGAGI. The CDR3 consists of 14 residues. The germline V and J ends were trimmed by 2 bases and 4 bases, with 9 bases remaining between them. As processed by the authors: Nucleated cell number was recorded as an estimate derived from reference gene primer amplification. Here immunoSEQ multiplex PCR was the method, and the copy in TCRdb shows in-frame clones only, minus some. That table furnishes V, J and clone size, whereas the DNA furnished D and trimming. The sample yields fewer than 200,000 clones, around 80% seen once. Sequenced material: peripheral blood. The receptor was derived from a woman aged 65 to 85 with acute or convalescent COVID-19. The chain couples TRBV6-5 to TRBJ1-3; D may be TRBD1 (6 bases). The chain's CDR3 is CASSYRTGGNTIYF. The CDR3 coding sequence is TGTGCCAGCAGTTACAGAACAGGGGGAAACACCATATATTTT.